A selection of T cell receptor beta chains follows, all from one sample in a study of T cells in Graves' hyperthyroidism and ophthalmopathy. TCRdb ran MiXCR on the multiplex PCR reads and lists one entry per CDR3 protein. Counted here are approximately 400,000 distinct CDR3 sequences, around 15% occurring once; the ten biggest clones make up 25% to 30%. Sequenced sample: blood. These receptors originate from a man aged 50 to 59 with Graves' ophthalmopathy. The CDR3 runs from the conserved cysteine through the conserved F or W. A D gene is named only where the DNA matches it firmly. Size tells how often a clone was seen (once, few, many) or the class of an expanded clone, and some rows leave it out.

D gene | J gene | clone size | CDR3 length | V gene | CDR3 DNA | CDR3 protein
. | TRBJ2-3 | many | 15 | TRBV7-8 | TGTGCCAGCAGCGAATCCACAGGGTTACCAGATACGCAGTATTTT | CASSESTGLPDTQYF
. | TRBJ2-5 | many | 13 | TRBV5-1 | TGCGCCAGCAGCATCACCTTCCCAGAGACCCAGTACTTC | CASSITFPETQYF
. | TRBJ1-4 | . | 18 | TRBV6-2/TRBV6-3 | TGTGCCAGCAGTTACGACTGGACCCTACAGGGCAAGGCTGAAAAACTGTTTTTT | CASSYDWTLQGKAEKLFF
TRBD1 | TRBJ1-1 | many | 14 | TRBV3-1 | TGTGCCAGCAGCCAAGCAGGGGGGAACACTGAAGCTTTCTTT | CASSQAGGNTEAFF
. | TRBJ2-1 | many | 14 | TRBV5-1 | TGCGCCAGCAGCTTGCGCTCCGGATACAATGAGCAGTTCTTC | CASSLRSGYNEQFF
TRBD2 | TRBJ2-3 | . | 14 | TRBV5-1 | TGCGCCACCTCGGGGCTAGCGGGACCAGATACGCAGTATTTT | CATSGLAGPDTQYF
. | TRBJ2-7 | . | 13 | TRBV11-2 | TGTGTCAGCAGCCACCGGCCAAGCTACGAGCAGTACTTC | CVSSHRPSYEQYF
TRBD2 | TRBJ2-3 | many | 15 | TRBV12-3/TRBV12-4 | TGTGCCAGCAGCATCGGGACTAGCGGCACAGATACGCAGTATTTT | CASSIGTSGTDTQYF
. | TRBJ2-1 | . | 17 | TRBV27 | TGTGCCAGCAGTTCCCACTCCCAGGGGCCTTATGCCAATGAGCAGTTCTTC | CASSSHSQGPYANEQFF
TRBD2 | TRBJ2-3 | many | 15 | TRBV20-1 | TGCAGTGCTATCTGGACTAGCGGGAGTGCAGATACGCAGTATTTT | CSAIWTSGSADTQYF
TRBD2 | TRBJ2-2 | . | 14 | TRBV27 | TGTGCCAGCAGTTTTGAGTCGGCTAGCGGGAGGCTGTTTTTT | CASSFESASGRLFF
TRBD1 | TRBJ1-6 | . | 15 | TRBV10-3 | TGTGCCATCAAAAGCACCGGGACAGACAATTCACCCCTCCACTTT | CAIKSTGTDNSPLHF